This entry lists 17 T cell receptor beta chains sequenced from one sample in a study of T cells after yellow fever vaccination. TCRdb processed the 5' RACE reads anew with MiXCR; each CDR3 protein has one entry. Of hundreds of thousands of distinct CDR3 sequences detected, 4.1% appear once; the ten largest clones hold about 26%. The specimen was PBMCs, collected 5 days after the yellow fever booster vaccination. The receptors were gathered from a man aged 18 to 30 who received the YFV17D yellow fever vaccine.

This clonotype has ten or more counts. The chain uses TRBV30 and TRBJ2-3; 8 nucleotides align to TRBD2. The germline CDR1 and CDR2 sequences are GTSNPN and SVGIG (reference sequence). With 5 bases clipped from V and 5 bases from J, the junction kept 12 bases outside the gene matches. This CDR3 has 15 residues. The CDR3 DNA is TGTGCCTGGCATAGCGGGGAAACCCAAATAGATACGCAGTATTTT. This encodes CAWHSGETQIDTQYF.

The rearrangement links TRBV20-1 to TRBJ1-2; no clear D gene. CDR3 length: 12 amino acids. Germline CDR1 is DFQATT and CDR2 is SNEGSKA (reference sequence). Trimming took 1 base from V and 3 from J, leaving 6 bases between them. The CDR3 DNA reads as TGCAGTGCTAGAGGTCCGTACTATGGCTACACCTTC. As protein: CSARGPYYGYTF.

This clonotype was detected a few times. The chain carries TRBV7-8 and TRBJ2-1; TRBD2 matches 10 bases. V gave up 5 bases and J gave up 4 bases; unmatched junction bases: 5. Per germline, CDR1 SGHVS and CDR2 FQNEAQ. CDR3 size: 15 residues. In DNA, the CDR3 is TGTGCCAGCAGCCCAACGACTAGCGGGTACAATGAGCAGTTCTTC. This gives the protein CASSPTTSGYNEQFF.

The gene calls are TRBV12-3 or TRBV12-4 and TRBJ2-1; D not resolved. V was trimmed by 8 bases and J by 9 bases, leaving 8 bases between them. The CDR3 totals 10 residues. CDR3 region: CASGLVEQFF. The DNA for the CDR3 is TGTGCCAGCGGCTTAGTTGAGCAGTTCTTC.

This chain joins TRBV9 and TRBJ2-1, with TRBD2 matching 13 bases. The CDR3 runs to 18 residues. The ends lost 4 bases at V and 8 bases at J; junction bases unmatched: 15. Germline V gene data show CDR1 as SGDLS and CDR2 as YYNGEE. CDR3 in DNA: TGTGCCAGCAGCCCTCCCCCGGGGTGGACTAGCGGGGGACATGAGCAGTTCTTC. It codes for CASSPPPGWTSGGHEQFF.

This clonotype was observed a handful of times. This chain uses TRBV9 with TRBJ2-2, with D uncertain. Germline assignment: CDR1 SGDLS and CDR2 YYNGEE. V lost 0 bases and J 0 bases, leaving 3 bases between the germline ends. This CDR3 has 14 amino acids. The DNA for the CDR3 is TGTGCCAGCAGCGTAGGGACGAACACCGGGGAGCTGTTTTTT. Translation: CASSVGTNTGELFF.

This clonotype was counted a few times. This chain joins TRBV6-5 and TRBJ2-6; the D gene is possibly TRBD2 (6 bases). Germline assignment: CDR1 MNHEY and CDR2 SVGAGI. V dropped 5 bases and J dropped 4 bases, with 12 bases sitting between them. This CDR3 contains 15 residues. DNA for the CDR3: TGTGCCAGCAGTCGGGGAGGTGTCGGGGCCAACGTCCTGACTTTC. As protein: CASSRGGVGANVLTF.

This clonotype appeared a few times. The chain is built from TRBV10-3 and TRBJ2-7; 10 nucleotides line up with TRBD2. Germline CDR1 is ENHRY and CDR2 is SYGVKD. The CDR3 is 15 amino acids. V was clipped by 3 bases and J by 2 bases; unmatched bases: 4. The CDR3 loop is CAISEAGGRAYEQYF. The CDR3 DNA is TGTGCCATCAGTGAAGCGGGGGGGAGGGCCTACGAGCAGTACTTC.

There are a few counts of this clonotype. The chain joins TRBV15 to TRBJ2-6; D might be TRBD1 (5 bases). The V gene's germline CDR1 is LNHNV and CDR2 YYDKDF (reference sequence). Trimming took off 3 bases at V and 3 bases at J, with 15 bases between the two ends. This CDR3 spans 17 amino acids. As DNA, the CDR3 is TGTGCCACCAGCAGGCGGTCAGGGTATCGTGGGGCCAACGTCCTGACTTTC. Translation gives CATSRRSGYRGANVLTF.

The chain is built from TRBV20-1 and TRBJ1-1; D unclear. The V end lost 3 bases, the J end lost 1 base, and 9 bases lay between the germline ends. The CDR3 has 13 amino acids. Germline CDR1 is DFQATT and CDR2 is SNEGSKA (reference sequence). CDR3 amino acids: CSARAAGNTEAFF. In DNA, the CDR3 is TGCAGTGCTAGGGCAGCAGGGAACACTGAAGCTTTCTTT.

The chain links TRBV5-6 to TRBJ2-7; D is possibly TRBD1 (5 bases). This CDR3 has 15 amino acids. V lost 4 bases and J lost 5, with 19 bases in between. Looked up from germline, CDR1 is SGHDT and CDR2 is YYEEEE. CDR3 sequence reads: CASSLDSGLGHEQYV. DNA for the CDR3: TGTGCCAGCAGCCTAGACAGTGGTTTGGGCCACGAGCAGTACGTC.

The chain links TRBV27 to TRBJ1-2; possibly TRBD1 for D (5 bases). The germline V gene has CDR1 MNHEY and CDR2 SMNVEV (reference sequence). Trimming left V 2 bases short and J 4 bases short, with 11 bases between. CDR3 length: 14 residues. CDR3 nucleotides: TGTGCCAGCAGTTTAAAGCCAGGGCCCTATGGCTACACCTTC. This translates into CASSLKPGPYGYTF.

Only a few counts were recorded for this clonotype. This rearrangement joins TRBV5-1 to TRBJ1-4, with D hard to call. The CDR3 spans 14 residues. Germline assignment: CDR1 SGHRS and CDR2 YFSETQ. Trimming cost V 3 bases and J 0 bases, with 6 bases left between them. CDR3 loop: CASSSEATNEKLFF. CDR3 sequence (DNA): TGCGCCAGCAGCTCGGAAGCAACTAATGAAAAACTGTTTTTT. The whole variable domain, remainder taken from reference TRBV5-1 and TRBJ1-4, is KAGVTQTPRYLIKTRGQQVTLSCSPISGHRSVSWYQQTPGQGLQFLFEYFSETQRNKGNFPGRFSGRQFSNSRSEMNVSTLELGDSALYLCASSSEATNEKLFFGSGTQLSVL.

This clonotype was recorded at least ten times. As DNA, the CDR3 is TGTGCCAGCAAAGCAGACTGGTTGTATGGCTACACCTTC. Its protein product is CASKADWLYGYTF. This sequence joins TRBV12-3 or TRBV12-4 and TRBJ1-2; D is ambiguous. The V end was cut by 7 bases, the J end by 5 bases, with 14 bases between. The CDR3 sequence is 13 residues long.

This clonotype was found a few times. V is TRBV5-1 and J is TRBJ1-1; the D is unclear. Germline CDR1 SGHRS, CDR2 YFSETQ. V was shortened by 1 base and J by 8 bases, with 12 bases between the two germline ends. The CDR3 covers 13 residues. The CDR3 region has the DNA TGCGCCAGCAGCTTGCTGGCGGCCGACGAAGCTTTCTTT. Translated: CASSLLAADEAFF. Full variable domain (outside the CDR3, taken from reference TRBV5-1 and TRBJ1-1): KAGVTQTPRYLIKTRGQQVTLSCSPISGHRSVSWYQQTPGQGLQFLFEYFSETQRNKGNFPGRFSGRQFSNSRSEMNVSTLELGDSALYLCASSLLAADEAFFGQGTRLTVV.

This clonotype was found many times. The chain links TRBV5-1 to TRBJ2-5; TRBD2 aligns across 8 bases. J gave up 3 bases and V 7 bases, and 11 bases lay outside the gene matches. Germline V CDR1 and CDR2: SGHRS, YFSETQ. The length of the CDR3 is 15 residues. For the CDR3, the DNA is TGCGCCAGCGCCGCCGGAACTAGCGGTGAAGAGACCCAGTACTTC. It encodes CASAAGTSGEETQYF.

The chain recombines TRBV11-2 with TRBJ2-7; D possibly corresponds to TRBD1 (6 bases). The germline CDR1 and CDR2 sequences are SGHAT and FQNNGV. Trimming cost V 3 bases and J 1 base, with 10 bases left between them. This CDR3 is 14 amino acids long. The CDR3 reads CASSLRDISYEQYF. The CDR3 DNA reads as TGTGCCAGCAGCTTGAGGGACATTTCCTACGAGCAGTACTTC.